A selection of T cell receptor beta chains follows, all from one sample in a study of T cells in Graves' hyperthyroidism and ophthalmopathy. TCRdb independently ran MiXCR on the multiplex PCR reads; one entry per CDR3 protein. The profile shows around 380,000 distinct CDR3 sequences, roughly 13% of them singletons. The sample consisted of blood. The receptors come from a man younger than 45 with Graves' hyperthyroidism that later progressed to Graves' ophthalmopathy. Both conserved end residues are part of each CDR3. The D gene is left open where the match is weak. Size is stated for part of the rows, as once, few or many counts, or as a class when the clone is expanded.

d_call	j_call	clone_size	v_call	cdr3_aa	cdr3_nt
-	TRBJ1-1	many	TRBV9	CASSPGEGRDTEAFF	TGTGCCAGCAGCCCCGGGGAGGGGCGTGACACTGAAGCTTTCTTT
-	TRBJ2-5	many	TRBV6-2/TRBV6-3	CASSEVLVGETQYF	TGTGCCAGCAGTGAGGTCCTGGTTGGGGAGACCCAGTACTTC
-	TRBJ1-5	few	TRBV20-1	CSGAYRVGMNQPQHF	TGCAGTGGCGCCTACAGGGTCGGGATGAATCAGCCCCAGCATTTT
TRBD1	TRBJ1-1	many	TRBV6-1	CASRRQGAGAEAFF	TGTGCCAGCAGAAGACAGGGGGCCGGGGCTGAAGCTTTCTTT
-	TRBJ1-2	few	TRBV25-1	CASSDPQGYTF	TGTGCCAGCAGTGACCCGCAGGGCTACACCTTC
-	TRBJ2-6	many	TRBV5-1	CASSTGSGANVLTF	TGTGCCAGCAGCACAGGGTCTGGGGCCAACGTCCTGACTTTC
-	TRBJ2-1	many	TRBV3-1	CASSQPRVNEQFF	TGTGCCAGCAGCCAACCTAGGGTAAATGAGCAGTTCTTC
-	TRBJ2-7	many	TRBV5-1	CASSLGEGVYEQYF	TGCGCCAGCAGCTTGGGTGAAGGGGTCTACGAGCAGTACTTC
-	TRBJ2-7	-	TRBV19	CASSIGMSSYEQYF	TGTGCCAGTAGTATCGGGATGAGCTCCTACGAGCAGTACTTC
TRBD2	TRBJ2-1	-	TRBV5-8	CASSLARTSGGLHNEQFF	TGTGCCAGCAGCTTGGCCCGGACTAGCGGGGGACTCCACAATGAGCAGTTCTTC
-	TRBJ1-4	many	TRBV20-1	CSASGGPNEKLFF	TGCAGTGCTAGTGGTGGCCCTAATGAAAAACTGTTTTTT
TRBD1	TRBJ1-3	many	TRBV28	CASSQGQISGNTIYF	TGTGCCAGCAGTCAGGGACAGATCTCTGGAAACACCATATATTTT
-	TRBJ1-2	many	TRBV3-1	CASSQQGPYGYTF	TGTGCCAGCAGCCAACAGGGCCCGTATGGCTACACCTTC
TRBD1	TRBJ1-1	many	TRBV3-1	CASSQYIQGTMNTEAFF	TGTGCCAGCAGCCAGTATATACAGGGGACAATGAACACTGAAGCTTTCTTT
TRBD2	TRBJ2-5	few	TRBV7-9	CASSLTGGTETQYF	TGTGCCAGCAGCTTAACGGGGGGGACAGAGACCCAGTACTTC
-	TRBJ2-2	few	TRBV5-1	CASRTTTGELFF	TGCGCCAGCAGGACTACCACCGGGGAGCTGTTTTTT
TRBD1	TRBJ1-2	many	TRBV19	CASTLGAGTENYGYTF	TGTGCCAGTACACTTGGAGCCGGGACAGAGAACTATGGCTACACCTTC
-	TRBJ1-1	few	TRBV5-1	CASSLEMGWGAQAAFF	TGCGCCAGCAGCTTGGAAATGGGGTGGGGGGCGCAGGCGGCTTTCTTT
-	TRBJ2-5	-	TRBV7-9	CASSFGGRDYYF	TGTGCCAGCAGCTTCGGGGGTAGAGACTATTACTTC
TRBD2	TRBJ2-5	few	TRBV10-2	CASCPCSRGSLEETQYF	TGCGCCAGTTGCCCGTGTTCGCGGGGGTCCCTCGAGGAGACCCAGTACTTC
-	TRBJ2-3	-	TRBV7-9	CASSLIGPGTDTQYF	TGTGCCAGCAGCTTAATAGGTCCGGGGACAGATACGCAGTATTTT
-	TRBJ2-3	many	TRBV7-9	CASSLIHSGPSTDTQYF	TGTGCCAGCAGCCTCATCCATAGCGGTCCTAGCACAGATACGCAGTATTTT
-	TRBJ1-3	many	TRBV12-3/TRBV12-4	CASSPDLGNTIYF	TGTGCCAGCAGTCCTGACTTGGGGAACACCATATATTTT
TRBD1	TRBJ2-7	many	TRBV15	CATSRGTGGSYEQYF	TGTGCCACCAGCAGAGGGACAGGGGGCTCCTACGAGCAGTACTTC
TRBD1	TRBJ1-2	few	TRBV27	CASSASDRGIYGYTF	TGTGCCAGCAGTGCCTCGGACAGGGGGATCTATGGCTACACCTTC
TRBD2	TRBJ2-3	-	TRBV2	CASREMTSGGPWTDTQYF	TGTGCCAGCAGGGAGATGACTAGCGGGGGGCCGTGGACAGATACGCAGTATTTT
TRBD2	TRBJ2-7	many	TRBV28	CASRDPGLAGSYEQYF	TGTGCCAGCAGGGATCCAGGACTAGCGGGGTCCTACGAGCAGTACTTC
-	TRBJ2-3	many	TRBV3-1	CASSLRGTTDTQYF	TGTGCCAGCAGCCTCCGCGGGACCACAGATACGCAGTATTTT
-	TRBJ1-1	many	TRBV11-1	CASSYDTISNTEAFF	TGTGCCAGCAGCTATGACACGATCTCGAACACTGAAGCTTTCTTT
-	TRBJ2-7	many	TRBV6-2/TRBV6-3	CASEDGGGIDEQYF	TGTGCCAGCGAGGACGGCGGTGGGATTGACGAGCAGTACTTC
-	TRBJ2-7	many	TRBV5-1	CASSLAGIPSGEQYF	TGCGCCAGCAGCTTGGCCGGGATCCCCTCGGGCGAGCAGTACTTC
-	TRBJ1-4	few	TRBV4-1	CASSQGGRFTTNEKLFF	TGCGCCAGCAGCCAAGGGGGCCGCTTTACAACTAATGAAAAACTGTTTTTT
-	TRBJ1-6	many	TRBV28	CASSRGGRLNSPLHF	TGTGCCAGCAGTCGCGGGGGACGGCTTAATTCACCCCTCCACTTT
-	TRBJ1-3	few	TRBV27	CASSPSLYSGNTIYF	TGTGCCAGCAGTCCGTCCCTATACTCTGGAAACACCATATATTTT
-	TRBJ1-1	few	TRBV6-1	CATAGTANTEAFF	TGTGCCACTGCCGGGACGGCGAACACTGAAGCTTTCTTT
-	TRBJ2-7	few	TRBV28	CASSLFPTGTNEQYF	TGTGCCAGCAGTTTATTTCCGACGGGGACCAACGAGCAGTACTTC
-	TRBJ2-4	few	TRBV2	CASSELTNGAAKNIQYF	TGTGCCAGCAGTGAACTAACCAACGGGGCGGCCAAAAACATTCAGTACTTC
TRBD1	TRBJ1-1	many	TRBV27	CASRPPGTGILGTEAFF	TGTGCCAGCAGACCTCCCGGGACAGGAATCCTGGGCACTGAAGCTTTCTTT
TRBD2	TRBJ2-7	many	TRBV28	CASSPGTSGYEQYF	TGTGCCAGCAGTCCGGGGACTAGCGGCTACGAGCAGTACTTC
TRBD2	TRBJ2-2	-	TRBV29-1	CGGGDNTGELFF	TGCGGGGGGGGGGACAACACCGGGGAGCTGTTTTTT
TRBD2	TRBJ2-5	few	TRBV7-9	CASGTPWRGALQETQYF	TGTGCCAGCGGCACCCCATGGCGGGGGGCGCTCCAAGAGACCCAGTACTTC
-	TRBJ2-2	-	TRBV24-1	CATSVGHAGELFF	TGTGCCACCAGTGTCGGGCACGCCGGGGAGCTGTTTTTT
TRBD2	TRBJ2-4	few	TRBV4-1	CASSLPYTSGGAEAKNIQYF	TGCGCCAGCAGCCTCCCCTATACTAGCGGGGGGGCCGAGGCCAAAAACATTCAGTACTTC
TRBD1	TRBJ2-7	many	TRBV6-5	CASSYRTGWGYEQYF	TGTGCCAGCAGTTACCGGACAGGGTGGGGATACGAGCAGTACTTC
-	TRBJ1-1	-	TRBV25-1	CASREPGRTEAFF	TGTGCCAGCAGGGAGCCCGGGCGGACTGAAGCTTTCTTT
TRBD1	TRBJ1-2	few	TRBV29-1	CSVNNRQGAKGYTF	TGCAGCGTCAACAACAGACAGGGGGCGAAAGGCTACACCTTC
-	TRBJ1-5	-	TRBV10-3	CATCPTGPLSSYNQPQHF	TGTGCCACCTGCCCAACAGGGCCCCTTTCCTCTTACAATCAGCCCCAGCATTTT
-	TRBJ1-1	many	TRBV5-1	CASSLELGQFSEAFF	TGCGCCAGCAGCTTGGAATTAGGACAGTTCTCTGAAGCTTTCTTT
TRBD1	TRBJ1-1	many	TRBV30	CAWSTRGTGGTEAFF	TGTGCCTGGAGTACTCGGGGGACAGGGGGCACTGAAGCTTTCTTT